This T cell receptor beta chain came from a study of OX40 agonist ivuxolimab in advanced cancers. Patients who had autoimmune disease history or got systemic immunosuppression were left out. Generated by immunoSEQ multiplex PCR, the TCRdb table keeps only in-frame clones and is missing some. The table lists around 20,000 clones, around three quarters of them singletons, with about 33% in the top ten. Details on this clone: Its specificity is not known.

The CDR3 is 14 residues long. Deletions cut 0 bases from V and 0 bases from J, with 4 bases between. CDR1 and CDR2 (germline): LNHNV, YYDKDF (reference sequence). General study results and limits: A proportion of nonresponders additionally exhibited low normalized T-cell clonal expansion.

This chain links TRBV15 with TRBJ2-3; D not certain. The source of this sequence is an adult with an advanced solid tumor such as melanoma, head and neck, liver or kidney cancer. Source: CD4+ or CD8+ T cells sorted from blood, taken in a trial of the OX40 agonist ivuxolimab. CDR3 protein: CATSREASTDTQYF. The CDR3, as DNA: TGTGCCACCAGCAGAGAGGCCAGCACAGATACGCAGTATTTT. The variable domain in full, with the rest retrieved from reference TRBV15 and TRBJ2-3, is DAMVIQNPRYQVTQFGKPVTLSCSQTLNHNVMYWYQQKSSQAPKLLFHYYDKDFNNEADTPDNFQSRRPNTSFCFLDIRSPGLGDTAMYLCATSREASTDTQYFGPGTRLTVL.